This TCR beta chain stems from a study of neoadjuvant anti-PD-1 for oral cavity cancer. Study-level information: Patients without progression received a fourth nivolumab dose around day 43, then surgical resection on days 50-56.

Time point meaning: after neoadjuvant nivolumab, at surgical resection. This CDR3 is built from 13 residues. The trim removed 8 bases at V and 1 base at J, leaving 4 bases unmatched. The V gene's germline CDR1 is SEHNR and CDR2 FQNEAQ (reference sequence). Most PBMC samples had 400 to 550 ng input DNA in six replicates. Assay used: immunoSEQ multiplex PCR; TCRdb lists only in-frame clones, some missing. The sample lists 72,000 or so clones; about 86% were seen once. The sequence was obtained from a person aged 35 to 85 with oral cavity squamous cell carcinoma. The sequencing used PBMCs, collected after nivolumab (anti-PD-1) treatment. The chain couples TRBV7-9 to TRBJ1-1; 7 bases fit TRBD1. Here the CDR3 DNA reads TGTGCCAGCGGCGGGACAGCGAACACTGAAGCTTTCTTT. Its protein is CASGGTANTEAFF.